The 25 T cell receptor beta chains reported below all come from one sample, sequenced in a study of vaccination and CD4 T cells after COVID-19. The Oncomine TCR Beta short-read assay generated sequence data from the DNA of cultured CD4+ T cells. TCRdb independently ran MiXCR on the PCR reads; one entry per CDR3 protein. Counted here are 19,000 or so distinct CDR3 sequences, approximately 41% occurring once; the ten biggest clones make up 8.4%. The treatment: roughly nine-day PBMC culture with coronavirus spike peptide pools or control peptides (ViraFEST assay). Their antigens are not known. Sequencing used CD4+ T cells from blood, cultured in vitro. The receptors were gathered from a human donor who had recovered from COVID-19.

The chain recombines TRBV5-4 with TRBJ1-2, with D possibly TRBD1 on 5 matching bases. Trimming cost V 5 bases and J 4 bases, with 21 bases left between them. Germline CDR1 SGHNT, CDR2 YYREEE (reference sequence). The CDR3 has 16 residues. CDR3: CASRGPLSRSAYGYTF. CDR3 DNA: TGTGCCAGCAGGGGACCTTTGAGCAGATCCGCCTATGGCTACACCTTC.

The V call is TRBV7-9, the J call TRBJ2-3, with D possibly TRBD1 on 6 matching bases. V was shortened by 9 bases and J by 0 bases, with 13 bases between the two germline ends. This CDR3 is 14 amino acids long. CDR1 is SEHNR, CDR2 FQNEAQ, per germline (reference sequence). The CDR3 loop reads CASDGDTSTDTQYF. The CDR3 nucleotides are TGTGCCAGTGACGGGGACACTAGCACAGATACGCAGTATTTT.

The chain joins TRBV7-2 to TRBJ2-2; no definite D call. The CDR3 extends over 15 amino acids. V was cut by 0 bases and J by 7 bases, with 12 bases left in between. CDR1 SGHTA and CDR2 FQGNSA come from the germline V gene. CDR3 sequence (DNA): TGTGCCAGCAGCTTAGCCACAGCACCTCTCGGGGAGCTGTTTTTT. It codes for CASSLATAPLGELFF. Variable domain in full (rest from reference TRBV7-2 and TRBJ2-2): GAGVSQSPSNKVTEKGKDVELRCDPISGHTALYWYRQSLGQGLEFLIYFQGNSAPDKSGLPSDRFSAERTGGSVSTLTIQRTQQEDSAVYLCASSLATAPLGELFFGEGSRLTVL.

This clonotype was seen a few times. V and J are TRBV19 and TRBJ1-1; 7 bases line up with TRBD1. The CDR3 has 13 amino acids. The germline CDR1 and CDR2 sequences are LNHDA and SQIVND (reference sequence). The trim removed 9 bases at V and 3 bases at J, leaving 7 bases unmatched. The CDR3 sequence: CASGFDRDTEAFF. CDR3 nucleotide sequence: TGTGCCAGCGGCTTCGACAGGGACACTGAAGCTTTCTTT.

Only a few counts were recorded for this clonotype. The rearrangement uses TRBV6-1 and TRBJ1-1, with D possibly being TRBD1 (6 bases). This CDR3 has 14 residues. Germline-derived CDR1 and CDR2 are MNHNS and SASEGT. The V end lost 8 bases, the J end lost 0 bases, and 13 bases lay between the germline ends. The CDR3, as DNA: TGTGCCAGCTTTCAAACAGGGATGAACACTGAAGCTTTCTTT. Its translation is CASFQTGMNTEAFF.

This clonotype has a handful of counts. This chain joins TRBV28 and TRBJ1-1; D not certain. Germline V gives CDR1 MDHEN, CDR2 SYDVKM. The CDR3 runs 15 residues. V dropped 2 bases and J dropped 3 bases, with 13 bases sitting between them. In DNA, the CDR3 is TGTGCCAGCAGTTTACCCTCGGGTCTACACACTGAAGCTTTCTTT. It translates to CASSLPSGLHTEAFF.

V gene TRBV30 combines with J gene TRBJ2-7; D is unresolved. Germline V gene sequence: CDR1 GTSNPN, CDR2 SVGIG (reference sequence). V dropped 0 bases and J dropped 3 bases, with 9 bases sitting between them. This CDR3 has 13 residues. The CDR3 DNA reads as TGTGCCTGGAGTGTAAACGCCTACTACGAGCAGTACTTC. Translating gives CAWSVNAYYEQYF.

The rearrangement links TRBV27 to TRBJ2-2; TRBD2 matches at 10 bases. The germline V gene encodes CDR1 MNHEY and CDR2 SMNVEV (reference sequence). CDR3 size: 18 residues. The junction had 11 bases not matched to a gene; V was cut back by 2 bases and J by 5 bases. In nucleotides, the CDR3 is TGTGCCAGCAGTTTAGGCGCTAGCGGGAGTTCGAGGACCGGGGAGCTGTTTTTT. Encoded protein: CASSLGASGSSRTGELFF.

In its sample, this clonotype was seen a few times. J is TRBJ2-5 and V is TRBV15; D remains ambiguous. The V end was cut by 3 bases, the J end by 1 base, with 9 bases between. Germline V gene data show CDR1 as LNHNV and CDR2 as YYDKDF (reference sequence). The CDR3 has 14 residues. This CDR3 is CATSREGSQETQYF. CDR3 in DNA: TGTGCCACCAGCAGGGAAGGCAGCCAAGAGACCCAGTACTTC.

The chain uses TRBV20-1 and TRBJ1-5; 8 nucleotides line up with TRBD1. There are 15 residues in the CDR3. The V gene's germline CDR1 is DFQATT and CDR2 SNEGSKA (reference sequence). Losses at the gene ends were 5 bases for V and 7 bases for J; bases not matched to a gene: 13. In DNA, the CDR3 is TGCAGTGCTTTAACTCAGGGGGCTGGTGGACAGCCCCAGCATTTT. Its protein product is CSALTQGAGGQPQHF.

This clonotype has just a few counts. The rearrangement uses TRBV7-8 and TRBJ2-3, with a possible D match to TRBD1 (5 bases). CDR3 length equals 13 residues. Trimming left V 5 bases short and J 6 bases short, with 12 bases between. CDR1 is SGHVS and CDR2 is FQNEAQ in the germline V gene. CDR3: CASSDQGLDTQYF. The DNA of the CDR3 is TGTGCCAGCAGCGATCAGGGTTTGGATACGCAGTATTTT. Combining the CDR3 with reference TRBV7-8 and TRBJ2-3 gives the whole variable domain GAGVSQSPRYKVAKRGQDVALRCDPISGHVSLFWYQQALGQGPEFLTYFQNEAQLDKSGLPSDRFFAERPEGSVSTLKIQRTQQEDSAVYLCASSDQGLDTQYFGPGTRLTVL.

The sample holds a few counts of this clonotype. The V call is TRBV7-9, the J call TRBJ2-5, with TRBD2 matching 10 bases. This CDR3 comprises 15 residues. Trimming removed 7 bases from V and 2 bases from J; junction bases left unmatched: 7. From germline, CDR1 is SEHNR and CDR2 FQNEAQ (reference sequence). The CDR3 coding sequence is TGTGCCAGCAACTCAGCGGGAGGGGGTCAAGAGACCCAGTACTTC. Translating it yields CASNSAGGGQETQYF.

In nucleotides, the CDR3 is TGTGCCAGCAGTGCGGGAAGGACTATACTTATGGAGACCCAGTACTTC. The encoded protein is CASSAGRTILMETQYF. J is TRBJ2-5 and V is TRBV12-3 or TRBV12-4; TRBD2 might be the D (6 bases). V was pared by 5 bases and J by 5 bases, with 21 bases between. The CDR3 contains 16 residues.

The chain has TRBV5-1 and TRBJ2-2, with D tentatively TRBD2 (7 bases). Trimming cost V 6 bases and J 1 base, with 13 bases left between them. The germline V gene has CDR1 SGHRS and CDR2 YFSETQ. This CDR3 contains 15 residues. CDR3 bases: TGCGCCAGCAAAAGGGGGGGCGAGAACACCGGGGAGCTGTTTTTT. Its translation: CASKRGGENTGELFF.

The chain couples TRBV4-2 to TRBJ1-1; D gene ambiguous. V was pared by 4 bases and J by 1 base, with 10 bases between. The CDR3 spans 14 residues. Germline V CDR1 and CDR2: LGHNA, YNFKEQ. The CDR3 coding sequence is TGTGCCAGCAGCCTCGGAAGCGGGAACACTGAAGCTTTCTTT. Translation: CASSLGSGNTEAFF.

V usage is TRBV20-1 and J usage is TRBJ2-7, with 8 positions matching TRBD2. The CDR3 has 18 residues. Unmatched junction bases numbered 17, after V lost 2 bases and J lost 2 bases. CDR1 is DFQATT and CDR2 is SNEGSKA in the germline V gene (reference sequence). CDR3: CSARTAGGSATIPYEQYF. In nucleotides, the CDR3 is TGCAGTGCTAGAACGGCGGGGGGCTCGGCGACAATCCCCTACGAGCAGTACTTC.

The chain is built from TRBV12-3 or TRBV12-4 and TRBJ2-2; 8 nucleotides line up with TRBD1. V lost 7 bases, J lost 8 bases, and 6 bases stayed unmatched. The CDR3 extends over 13 amino acids. CDR3 coding DNA: TGTGCCAGCAAGGACAGGGCGACGGGGGAGCTGTTTTTT. This encodes CASKDRATGELFF.

Regarding this clonotype: This is likely a read error, given that the CDR3 carries no conserved phenylalanine or tryptophan at its end. The rearrangement joins TRBV6-1 to TRBJ1-2, with D hard to call. Germline CDR1 is MNHNS and CDR2 is SASEGT. The CDR3 consists of 13 residues. The V end lost 2 bases, the J end lost 3 bases, and 7 bases lay between the germline ends. The CDR3 DNA reads as TGTGCCAGCAGTGAATCTAGGTACTATGGCTACACCTCC. Residues: CASSESRYYGYTS.

CDR3 amino acids: CASSEIPAGGGGYEQYF. The DNA of the CDR3 is TGTGCCAGCAGTGAAATTCCCGCCGGGGGCGGAGGGTACGAGCAGTACTTC. The chain joins TRBV6-1 to TRBJ2-7; D may correspond to TRBD1 or TRBD2 (6 bases each). CDR3 length: 17 residues. The germline CDR1 and CDR2 sequences are MNHNS and SASEGT. Deletions cut 2 bases from V and 4 bases from J, with 21 bases between.

This chain connects TRBV29-1 to TRBJ2-1; TRBD2 is a possible D gene (6 bases). The CDR3 runs to 12 residues. The germline CDR1 and CDR2 sequences are SQVTM and ANQGSEA. CDR3 sequence: CAGGGERDEQFF. As DNA, the CDR3 is TGCGCCGGTGGGGGAGAGCGGGATGAGCAGTTCTTC.

In this sample, this clonotype is medium-sized (0.01 to 0.1%). V gene TRBV20-1 combines with J gene TRBJ1-5; maybe TRBD1 (5 bases). Germline lookup yields CDR1 DFQATT and CDR2 SNEGSKA (reference sequence). Trimming cost V 6 bases and J 2 bases, with 17 bases left between them. CDR3 length: 15 residues. The CDR3 spells CSATGRGVGNQPQHF. CDR3 nucleotide sequence: TGCAGTGCCACAGGACGAGGGGTCGGCAATCAGCCCCAGCATTTT.

The gene calls are TRBV7-8 and TRBJ1-1; 7 nucleotides match TRBD1. Germline V lookup: CDR1 SGHVS, CDR2 FQNEAQ. The V gene end was trimmed by 1 base and the J gene end by 2 bases; junction bases not matched to a gene: 7. The CDR3 runs to 16 residues. CDR3 protein: CASSLGRDRPNTEAFF. The CDR3, as DNA: TGTGCCAGCAGCTTAGGTCGGGACAGACCTAACACTGAAGCTTTCTTT.

The CDR3 loop is CASSIEGSGTDTQYF. The DNA of the CDR3 is TGTGCCAGTAGTATTGAGGGTTCGGGCACAGATACGCAGTATTTT. The chain uses TRBV19 and TRBJ2-3; perhaps TRBD2 as D (5 bases). The CDR3 spans 15 residues. The V gene's germline CDR1 is LNHDA and CDR2 SQIVND (reference sequence). Trimming took off 3 bases at V and 1 base at J, with 11 bases between the two ends.

This clonotype was observed a handful of times. The V and J genes are TRBV28 and TRBJ1-6; 11 nucleotides align to TRBD1. The ends lost 7 bases at V and 5 bases at J; junction bases unmatched: 13. The CDR3 is made up of 18 amino acids. Germline lookup yields CDR1 MDHEN and CDR2 SYDVKM. CDR3 DNA: TGTGCCAGCACCTCTCCCGGGACAGGGGGTCGGCATAATTCACCCCTCCACTTT. It specifies CASTSPGTGGRHNSPLHF.

V is TRBV28 and J is TRBJ2-2, with 7 bases aligning to TRBD2. Germline V gives CDR1 MDHEN, CDR2 SYDVKM. CDR3 size: 13 residues. V dropped 3 bases and J dropped 7; count of bases not matched to a gene: 2. The CDR3 protein is CASSLLAVGELFF. The CDR3 coding sequence is TGTGCCAGCAGTTTGCTAGCGGTCGGGGAGCTGTTTTTT.